This T cell receptor (beta chain) emerged from a study of blood T cells in healthy people across ages. Study-level findings and limits: The unknown donor CMV status may have confounded expanded clonotype changes.

Worth noting for this clonotype: Its antigen is still unknown.

Germline V gene data show CDR1 as KGHDR and CDR2 as SFDVKD. V lost 9 bases to trimming and J lost 4 bases, with 9 bases between them. This CDR3 comprises 12 residues. Every donor gave approximately 10 milliliters of peripheral blood. Combining a sample-barcoded 5' primer with a J-beta primer mix, a second PCR ran for 7 to 11 cycles. Paired-end reads containing CDR3 totaled no fewer than 2.5 million for each sample. MiXCR, applied by TCRdb to the 5' RACE reads, yields one record per CDR3 protein. The table has about 1.8 million distinct CDR3 sequences, roughly 50% seen once. The sequence was collected from a woman in her thirties or forties in good health. The sequencing sample was made of blood. V usage is TRBV24-1 and J usage is TRBJ2-1; D is possibly TRBD1 or TRBD2 (6 bases each). The CDR3 bases are TGTGCCACCGGGGGGCCTTACAATGAGCAGTTCTTC. Translated: CATGGPYNEQFF.